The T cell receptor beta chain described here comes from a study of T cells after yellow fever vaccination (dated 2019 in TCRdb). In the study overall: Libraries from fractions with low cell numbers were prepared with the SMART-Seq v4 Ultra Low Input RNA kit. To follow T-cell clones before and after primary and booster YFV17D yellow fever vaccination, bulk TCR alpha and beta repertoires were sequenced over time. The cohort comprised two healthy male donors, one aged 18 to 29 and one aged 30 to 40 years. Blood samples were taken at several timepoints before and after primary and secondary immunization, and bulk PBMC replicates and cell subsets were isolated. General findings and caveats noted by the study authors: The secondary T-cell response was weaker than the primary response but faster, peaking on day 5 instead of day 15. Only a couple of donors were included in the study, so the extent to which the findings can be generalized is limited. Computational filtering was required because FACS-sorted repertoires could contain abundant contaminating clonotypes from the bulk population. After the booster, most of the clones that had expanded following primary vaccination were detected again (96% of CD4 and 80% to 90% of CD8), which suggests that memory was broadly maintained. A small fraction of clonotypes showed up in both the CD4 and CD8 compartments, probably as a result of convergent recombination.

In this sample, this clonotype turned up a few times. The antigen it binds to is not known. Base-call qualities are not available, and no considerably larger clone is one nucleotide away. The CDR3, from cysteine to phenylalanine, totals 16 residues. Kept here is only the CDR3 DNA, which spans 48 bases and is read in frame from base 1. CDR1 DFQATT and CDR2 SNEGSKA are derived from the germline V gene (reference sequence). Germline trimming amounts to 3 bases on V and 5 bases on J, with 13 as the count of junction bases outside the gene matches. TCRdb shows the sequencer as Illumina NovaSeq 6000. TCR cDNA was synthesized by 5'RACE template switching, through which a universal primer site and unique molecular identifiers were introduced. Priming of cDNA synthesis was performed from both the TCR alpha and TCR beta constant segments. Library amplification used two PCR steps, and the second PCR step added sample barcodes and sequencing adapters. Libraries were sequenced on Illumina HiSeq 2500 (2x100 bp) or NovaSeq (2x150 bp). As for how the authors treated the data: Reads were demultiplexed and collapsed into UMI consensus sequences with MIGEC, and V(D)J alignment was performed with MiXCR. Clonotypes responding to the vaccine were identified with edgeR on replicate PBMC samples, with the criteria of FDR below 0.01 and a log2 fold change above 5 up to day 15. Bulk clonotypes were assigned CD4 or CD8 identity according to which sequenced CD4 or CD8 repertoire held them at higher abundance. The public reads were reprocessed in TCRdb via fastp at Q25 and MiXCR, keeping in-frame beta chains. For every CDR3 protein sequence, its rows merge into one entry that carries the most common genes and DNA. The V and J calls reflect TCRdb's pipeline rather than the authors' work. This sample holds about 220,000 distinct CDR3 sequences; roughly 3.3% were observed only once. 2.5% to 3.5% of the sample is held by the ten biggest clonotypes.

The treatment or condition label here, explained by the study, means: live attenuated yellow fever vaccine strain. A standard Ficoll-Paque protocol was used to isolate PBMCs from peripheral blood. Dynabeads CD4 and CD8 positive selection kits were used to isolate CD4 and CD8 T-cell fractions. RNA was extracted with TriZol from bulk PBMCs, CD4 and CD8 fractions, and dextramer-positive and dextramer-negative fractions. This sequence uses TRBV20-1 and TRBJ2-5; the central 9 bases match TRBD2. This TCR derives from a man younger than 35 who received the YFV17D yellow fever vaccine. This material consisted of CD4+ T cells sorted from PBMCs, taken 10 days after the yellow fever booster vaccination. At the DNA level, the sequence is TGCAGTGCTAGCAGTAGCGGGGGCCCAAGGAGGGAGACCCAGTACTTC. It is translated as CSASSSGGPRRETQYF.